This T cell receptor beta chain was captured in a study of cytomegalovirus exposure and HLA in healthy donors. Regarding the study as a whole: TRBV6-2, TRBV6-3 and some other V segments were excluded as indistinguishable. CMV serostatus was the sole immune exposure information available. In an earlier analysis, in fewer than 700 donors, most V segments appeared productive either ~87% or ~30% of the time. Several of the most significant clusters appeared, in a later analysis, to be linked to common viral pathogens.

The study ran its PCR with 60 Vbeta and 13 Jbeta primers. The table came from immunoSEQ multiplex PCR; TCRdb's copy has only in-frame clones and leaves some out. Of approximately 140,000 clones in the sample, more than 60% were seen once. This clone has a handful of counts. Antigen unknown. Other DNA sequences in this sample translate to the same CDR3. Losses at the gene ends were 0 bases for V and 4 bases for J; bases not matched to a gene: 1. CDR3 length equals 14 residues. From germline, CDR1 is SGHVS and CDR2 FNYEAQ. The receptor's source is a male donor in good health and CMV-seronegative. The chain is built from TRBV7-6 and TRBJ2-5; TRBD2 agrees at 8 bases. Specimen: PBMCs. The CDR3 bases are TGTGCCAGCAGCTTAGCTGCGGGAGGAGAGACCCAGTACTTC. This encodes CASSLAAGGETQYF.